The sequence of this T cell receptor (beta chain) was determined in a study of blood T cell repertoires in COVID-19 (dated by TCRdb to about 2020). Describing the broader study: Collaborator samples came from the United States, Italy and Spain and covered acute and convalescent phases of COVID-19. The prospective study material was composed of cDNA or gDNA derived from T cells, B-cell-depleted T cells, or PBMCs. Subjects who had been exposed to COVID-19, were actively infected with it, or had recovered from it provided the deeply sampled blood TCRbeta repertoires that made up the dataset. The repertoires were released in a freely available public database meant as a resource for research on the immune response to SARS-CoV-2. Samples came from the ongoing ImmuneRACE study (first 160 participants) plus 1,254 subjects from 6 global collaborators. Nearly every sample came with metadata listing a de-identified subject ID, COVID-19 status, age in years and sex. Where HLA class I and class II types were available, the types were taken from metadata supplied by the sample provider, not from assay-based typing. General conclusions and limits of the study: The amount of clinical and demographic metadata varied by source and participant and was provided uncurated.

TCRbeta CDR3 regions were amplified from genomic DNA by means of the immunoSEQ Assay, a bias-controlled multiplex PCR. The paper's processing steps were these. Within the assay, amplification of reference gene primers was used to estimate how many nucleated cells each sample contained. Sequence reads were collapsed and filtered to measure the absolute abundance of every unique TCRbeta CDR3 rearrangement. For each sample, productive Simpson clonality was calculated as the square root of Simpson's diversity index across productive rearrangements. Here the immuneACCESS table is served through TCRdb, limited to in-frame sequences with V and J called. Missing clones are a known gap in these copies; in checked studies unresolved V genes cover under half, and the rest lacks a known reason. The D gene and trimming were derived from the DNA, and the V and J assignments and clone size from that table. The sample table records over 200,000 clones; 87% of these occur just once. The ten largest clones add up to 9.5% to 14% of the sample.

On this clone: Its antigen is still unknown. No base qualities exist here, and no much larger clone lies one base off it.

Participants in the prospective study were enrolled through a virtual design, were aged roughly 18 to 100 years, and lived in under 25 United States geographic areas. Cohort assignment in the prospective study relied on participant-reported clinical history from a screening survey and a study questionnaire. Recovered participants in ImmuneRACE Cohort 3 were defined by two consecutive negative NP/OP PCR tests, clearance by a healthcare professional, or resolution of symptoms. Each participant in the prospective study had whole blood, serum and a nasopharyngeal or oropharyngeal swab collected by mobile phlebotomists. Prospective study participants could optionally give additional blood draws and questionnaires over a 2-month period. Prospective study blood samples were shipped either frozen or at room temperature before DNA extraction. This clonotype was obtained from a man younger than 45 who had recovered from COVID-19. The sample consisted of PBMCs or T cells enriched from blood (not recorded which).

The DNA sequence is given as TGTGCCAGCAGTTTATTCAGGAACACTGAAGCTTTCTTT. It encodes CASSLFRNTEAFF. In this chain, TRBV27 is recombined with TRBJ1-1, with the D gene uncertain. CDR1 and CDR2 were assigned from the germline V gene (reference sequence) as MNHEY and SMNVEV. The junction carries 4 bases between V and J, which are trimmed by 1 base and 1 base respectively. The CDR3 covers 13 residues, taking in both the cysteine and the phenylalanine. The kept DNA is CDR3 alone, 39 bases in frame from the first base.